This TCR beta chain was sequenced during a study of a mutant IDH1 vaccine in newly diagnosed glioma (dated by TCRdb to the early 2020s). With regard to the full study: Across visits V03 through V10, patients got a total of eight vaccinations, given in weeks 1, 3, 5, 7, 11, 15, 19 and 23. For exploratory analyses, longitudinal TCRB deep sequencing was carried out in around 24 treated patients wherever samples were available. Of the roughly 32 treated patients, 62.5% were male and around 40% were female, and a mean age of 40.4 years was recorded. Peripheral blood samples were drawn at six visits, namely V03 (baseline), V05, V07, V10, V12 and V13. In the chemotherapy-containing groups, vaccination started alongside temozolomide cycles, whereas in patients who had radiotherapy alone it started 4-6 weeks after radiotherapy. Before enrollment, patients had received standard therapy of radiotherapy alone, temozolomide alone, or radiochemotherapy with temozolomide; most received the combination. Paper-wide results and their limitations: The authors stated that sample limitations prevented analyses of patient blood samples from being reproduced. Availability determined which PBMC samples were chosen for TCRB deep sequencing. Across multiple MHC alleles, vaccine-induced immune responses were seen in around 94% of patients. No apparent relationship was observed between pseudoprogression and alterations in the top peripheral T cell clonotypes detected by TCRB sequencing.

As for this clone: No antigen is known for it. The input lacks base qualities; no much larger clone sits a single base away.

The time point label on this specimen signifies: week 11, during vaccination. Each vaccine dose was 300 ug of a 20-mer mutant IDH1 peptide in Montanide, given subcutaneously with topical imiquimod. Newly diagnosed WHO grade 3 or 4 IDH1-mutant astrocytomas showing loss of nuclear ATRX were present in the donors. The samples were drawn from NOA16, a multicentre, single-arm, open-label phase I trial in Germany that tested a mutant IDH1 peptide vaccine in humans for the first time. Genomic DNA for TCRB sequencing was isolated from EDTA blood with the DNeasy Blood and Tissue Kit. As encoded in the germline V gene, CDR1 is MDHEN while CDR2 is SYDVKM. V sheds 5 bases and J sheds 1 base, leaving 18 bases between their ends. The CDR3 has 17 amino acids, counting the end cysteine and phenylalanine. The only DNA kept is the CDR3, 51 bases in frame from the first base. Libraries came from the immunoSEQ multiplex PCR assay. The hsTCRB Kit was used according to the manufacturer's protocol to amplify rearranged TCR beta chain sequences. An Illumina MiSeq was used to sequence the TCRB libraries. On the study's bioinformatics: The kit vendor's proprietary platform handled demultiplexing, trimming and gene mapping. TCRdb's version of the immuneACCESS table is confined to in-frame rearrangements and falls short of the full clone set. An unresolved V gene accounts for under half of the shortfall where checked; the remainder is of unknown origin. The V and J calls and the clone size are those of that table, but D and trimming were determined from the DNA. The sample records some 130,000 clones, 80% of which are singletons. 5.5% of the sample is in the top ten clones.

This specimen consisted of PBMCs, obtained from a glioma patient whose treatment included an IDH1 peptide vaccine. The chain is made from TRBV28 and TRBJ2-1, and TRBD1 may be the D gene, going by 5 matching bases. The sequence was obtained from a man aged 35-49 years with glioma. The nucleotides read TGTGCCAGCAGTCGCGATAGTGGGGCCGGATCCTACAATGAGCAGTTCTTC. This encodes CASSRDSGAGSYNEQFF.